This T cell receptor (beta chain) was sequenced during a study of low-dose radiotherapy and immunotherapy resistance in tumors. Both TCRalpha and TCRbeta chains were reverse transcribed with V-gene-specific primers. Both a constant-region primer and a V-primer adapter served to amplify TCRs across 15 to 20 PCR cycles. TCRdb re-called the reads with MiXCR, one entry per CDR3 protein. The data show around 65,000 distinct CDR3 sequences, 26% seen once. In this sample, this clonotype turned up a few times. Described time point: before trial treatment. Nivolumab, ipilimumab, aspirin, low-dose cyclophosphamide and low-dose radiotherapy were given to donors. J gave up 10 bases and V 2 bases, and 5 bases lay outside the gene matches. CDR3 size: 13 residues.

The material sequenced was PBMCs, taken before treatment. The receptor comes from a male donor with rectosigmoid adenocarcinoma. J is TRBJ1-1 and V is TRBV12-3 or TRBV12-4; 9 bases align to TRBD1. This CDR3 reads CASSLSTGGVAFF. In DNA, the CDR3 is TGTGCCAGCAGTTTATCGACAGGGGGAGTAGCTTTCTTT.